This T cell receptor (beta chain) was captured in a study of vaccination and CD4 T cells after COVID-19. Study details: For post-vaccine samples, collection took place a median roughly 70 days after dose two, ranging from 14 to 241. Points from the study as a whole: SARS-CoV-2-reactive clonotypes showed a nonsignificant median rise from roughly 21 to 40.

The CDR3 contains 15 residues. Germline values: CDR1 SQVTM, CDR2 ANQGSEA. V trimming: 6 bases; J trimming: 3 bases; junction bases outside the gene matches: 11. A few counts support this clonotype. Its antigen remains unidentified. Treatment: roughly ten-day PBMC culture with coronavirus spike peptide pools or control peptides (ViraFEST assay). Using peptide pools, antigen-specific T cells were expanded in ViraFEST before TCRs were sequenced. CD4+ T cells that had been cultured provided DNA sequenced with the Oncomine TCR Beta short-read assay. Each CDR3 protein gets one entry after TCRdb re-called the PCR reads with MiXCR. The sample yields 20,000 to 25,000 distinct CDR3 sequences, 60% to 75% seen once.

This chain links TRBV29-1 with TRBJ1-2, with 9 bases matching TRBD1. The sequence came from a human donor who had recovered from COVID-19. Sample: CD4+ T cells from blood, cultured in vitro. CDR3 sequence (DNA): TGCAGCGTCGTTATTGGGACAGGGAGGGACTATGGCTACACCTTC. Encoded protein: CSVVIGTGRDYGYTF.